A single sample is the source of the 8 T cell receptor beta chains below, sequenced in a study of blood T cells in healthy people across ages (dated by TCRdb to the mid-2010s). The protocol used for the library was 5' RACE. The sequencer listed for this sample is Illumina HiSeq 2500. A second PCR of about 7 to 12 cycles was performed with a sample-barcoded 5' primer and a J-beta primer mix. Starting from the raw public reads, TCRdb applied fastp trimming at Q25, assembled clones with MiXCR and retained in-frame beta chains. Every distinct CDR3 protein forms one entry, paired with its most common genes and DNA. Recorded for this sample are around 500,000 distinct CDR3 sequences; around 27% of them occurred a single time. About 3.3% of the sample is in the top ten clones. The data also belong to a second study, concerning T cells of mothers and their children.

Input material: blood. The origin of the receptors is a boy younger than 10 in good health.

This chain uses TRBV20-1 with TRBJ2-5; tentative D call: TRBD2 (6 bases). The J call may be in error: the DNA end matches TRBJ2-7 better. The germline gives CDR1 DFQATT, CDR2 SNEGSKA (reference sequence). CDR3 length: 11 residues. CDR3 in DNA: TGCAGTGCCGCGGGGACCTACGAGCAGTACTTC. Translation: CSAAGTYEQYF.

V and J are TRBV25-1 and TRBJ2-7; 9 positions agree with TRBD1. The J call could be wrong; TRBJ2-1 is a better fit for the DNA end. The CDR3 is made up of 17 amino acids. The germline V gene has CDR1 MGHDK and CDR2 SYGVNS. DNA for the CDR3: TGTGCCAGCAGTGACTCCGGGACAGGGTTGTATGGCAATGAGCAGTTCTTC. This encodes CASSDSGTGLYGNEQFF.

This clonotype was observed a handful of times. V and J are TRBV7-8 and TRBJ2-4; 14 bases are shared with TRBD2. This CDR3 is built from 18 residues. Germline V gene data show CDR1 as SGHVS and CDR2 as FQNEAQ. J gave up 1 base and V 5 bases, and 7 bases lay outside the gene matches. The CDR3 region has the DNA TGTGCCAGCAGCCGACTAGCGGGGGGGCCCAAGGCCAAAAACATTCAGTACTTC. It specifies CASSRLAGGPKAKNIQYF.

The sample holds many counts of this clonotype. The J gene is TRBJ1-1, the V gene TRBV5-6; 12 bases match TRBD1. The CDR3 has 18 amino acids. V lost 7 bases to trimming and J lost 0 bases; unmatched junction nucleotides: 13. CDR1 is SGHDT and CDR2 is YYEEEE in the germline V gene. The CDR3 here is CASQNSAGQGAVNTEAFF. As DNA, the CDR3 is TGTGCCAGCCAAAACTCCGCGGGACAGGGGGCGGTGAACACTGAAGCTTTCTTT.

This clonotype was seen a handful of times. V is TRBV28 and J is TRBJ2-5, with D perhaps being TRBD1 or TRBD2 (6 bases each). CDR3 size: 17 residues. From germline, CDR1 is MDHEN and CDR2 SYDVKM. V was trimmed by 3 bases and J by 1 base, leaving 18 bases between them. The CDR3 DNA sequence: TGTGCCAGCAGTTTTGGCCTCCGGGGGCGGGGCCAAGAGACCCAGTACTTC. It encodes CASSFGLRGRGQETQYF.

The table lists this clonotype with a few counts. The chain joins TRBV15 to TRBJ2-1, with 9 bases lining up with TRBD2. The J segment lost 1 base and the V segment lost 3 bases, leaving 4 bases of the junction unmatched. Germline values: CDR1 LNHNV, CDR2 YYDKDF (reference sequence). The CDR3 covers 16 residues. CDR3 nucleotides: TGTGCCACCAGCAGCCCAACTAGCGGGTCCTACAATGAGCAGTTCTTC. Amino acids: CATSSPTSGSYNEQFF.

This clonotype has a count of ten or more. The chain employs TRBV3-1 and TRBJ2-5; D may be TRBD2 (7 bases). CDR1 is LGHDT and CDR2 is YNNKEL in the germline V gene (reference sequence). V was trimmed by 7 bases and J by 5 bases, leaving 11 bases between them. The CDR3 spans 12 residues. The CDR3 nucleotides are TGTGCCAGCACGGGGGGCAGTGAGACCCAGTACTTC. The encoded protein is CASTGGSETQYF.

V and J are TRBV2 and TRBJ1-1; 7 bases match TRBD1. Germline V gene sequence: CDR1 SNHLY, CDR2 FYNNEI. Germline trimming cut 5 bases from V and 8 bases from J; bases unmatched to any gene: 8. The length of the CDR3 is 13 residues. Written as DNA, the CDR3 is TGTGCCAGCAGTAGACAGGGCTACCCCGAAGCTTTCTTT. Amino acid sequence: CASSRQGYPEAFF. Drawing the rest from reference TRBV2 and TRBJ1-1, the complete variable domain is EPEVTQTPSHQVTQMGQEVILRCVPISNHLYFYWYRQILGQKVEFLVSFYNNEISEKSEIFDDQFSVERPDGSNFTLKIRSTKLEDSAMYFCASSRQGYPEAFFGQGTRLTVV.